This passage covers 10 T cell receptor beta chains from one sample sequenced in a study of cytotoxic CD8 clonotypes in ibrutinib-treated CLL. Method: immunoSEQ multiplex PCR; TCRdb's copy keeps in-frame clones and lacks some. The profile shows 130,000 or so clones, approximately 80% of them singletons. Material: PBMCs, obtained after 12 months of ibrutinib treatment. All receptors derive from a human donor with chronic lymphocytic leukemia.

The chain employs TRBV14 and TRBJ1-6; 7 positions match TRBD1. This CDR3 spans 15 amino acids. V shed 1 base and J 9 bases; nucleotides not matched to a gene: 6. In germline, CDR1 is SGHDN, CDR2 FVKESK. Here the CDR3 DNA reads TGTGCCAGCAGCCAAGTGAAAGGGGGCGGTTCACCCCTCCACTTT. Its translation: CASSQVKGGGSPLHF.

CDR3 region: CASSQALAVDPGEQYF. CDR3 DNA sequence: TGTGCCAGCAGCCAAGCCCTAGCGGTGGATCCGGGCGAGCAGTACTTC. The chain joins TRBV4-2 to TRBJ2-7, with 7 bases lining up with TRBD2. Germline V gene lookup returns CDR1 LGHNA and CDR2 YNFKEQ. CDR3 length: 16 amino acids. J gave up 6 bases and V 1 base, and 12 bases lay outside the gene matches.

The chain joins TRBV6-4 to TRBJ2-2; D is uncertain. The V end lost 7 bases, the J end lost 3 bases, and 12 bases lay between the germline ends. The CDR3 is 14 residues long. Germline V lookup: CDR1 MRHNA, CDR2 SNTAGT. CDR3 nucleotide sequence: TGTGCCAGCAAGAAGAGAGAACACACCGGGGAGCTGTTTTTT. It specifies CASKKREHTGELFF.

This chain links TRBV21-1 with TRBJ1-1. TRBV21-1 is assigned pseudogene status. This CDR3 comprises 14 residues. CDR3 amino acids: CASIPRDMNTEAFF. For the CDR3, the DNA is TGTGCCAGCATCCCAAGGGATATGAACACTGAAGCTTTCTTT.

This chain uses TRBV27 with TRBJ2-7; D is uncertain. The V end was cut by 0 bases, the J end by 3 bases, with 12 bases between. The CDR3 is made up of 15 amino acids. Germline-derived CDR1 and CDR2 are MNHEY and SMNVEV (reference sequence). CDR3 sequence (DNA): TGTGCCAGCAGTTTATCTGAACAGCGTGTCTACGAGCAGTACTTC. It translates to CASSLSEQRVYEQYF.

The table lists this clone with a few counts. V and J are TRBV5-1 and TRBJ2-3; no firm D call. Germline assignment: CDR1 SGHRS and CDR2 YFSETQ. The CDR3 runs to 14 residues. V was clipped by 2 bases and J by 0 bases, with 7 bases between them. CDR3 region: CASSFSESTDTQYF. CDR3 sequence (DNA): TGCGCCAGCAGCTTTTCAGAAAGCACAGATACGCAGTATTTT.

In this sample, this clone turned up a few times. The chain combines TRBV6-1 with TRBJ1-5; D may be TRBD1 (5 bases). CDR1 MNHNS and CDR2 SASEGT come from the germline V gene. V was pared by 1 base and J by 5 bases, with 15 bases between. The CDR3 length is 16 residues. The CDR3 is CASSEGGYDWDQPQHF. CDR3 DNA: TGTGCCAGCAGTGAAGGGGGGTACGATTGGGATCAGCCCCAGCATTTT.

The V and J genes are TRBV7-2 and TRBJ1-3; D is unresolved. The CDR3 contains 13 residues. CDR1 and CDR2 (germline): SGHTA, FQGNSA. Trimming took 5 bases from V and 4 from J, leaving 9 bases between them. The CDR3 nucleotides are TGTGCCAGCAGCCCAAGTGGGGGAAACACCATATATTTT. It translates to CASSPSGGNTIYF.

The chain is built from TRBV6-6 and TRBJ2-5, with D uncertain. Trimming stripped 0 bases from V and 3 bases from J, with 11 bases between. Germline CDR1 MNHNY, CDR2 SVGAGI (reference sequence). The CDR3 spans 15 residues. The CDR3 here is CASSYSEEGEETQYF. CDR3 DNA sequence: TGTGCCAGCAGTTACTCCGAGGAAGGAGAAGAGACCCAGTACTTC.

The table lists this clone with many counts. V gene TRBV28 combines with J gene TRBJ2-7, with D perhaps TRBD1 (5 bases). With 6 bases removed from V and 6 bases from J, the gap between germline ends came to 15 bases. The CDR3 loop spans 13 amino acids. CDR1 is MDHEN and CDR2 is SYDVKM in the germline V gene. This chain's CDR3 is CASRRQGSGEQYF. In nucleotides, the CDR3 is TGTGCCAGCAGGCGTCAGGGTTCGGGCGAGCAGTACTTC.